One sample yielded the 24 T cell receptor beta chains listed below, sequenced in a study of human T cells and chemical hapten exposure. The authors extracted total RNA from unfractionated whole blood. It was the library that attached unique molecular identifiers to individual cDNA molecules. TCRdb re-analysed the reads in MiXCR, keeping a single row per CDR3 protein. This sample carries 100,000 to 150,000 distinct CDR3 sequences, 6.5% to 10% of them seen once, and the ten largest clones take 1.3% to 1.5%. The source material was whole blood. All receptors come from a human donor in good health. Some clones in this sample may be carry-over from other donors' samples.

The chain is built from TRBV5-1 and TRBJ2-7, with TRBD1 matching 10 bases. There are 15 residues in the CDR3. The V gene's germline CDR1 is SGHRS and CDR2 YFSETQ. J was trimmed by 4 bases and V by 4 bases; bases with no gene match: 8. CDR3 sequence (DNA): TGCGCCAGCAGCCCATCCTGGGACAGGGGTTACGAGCAGTACTTC. Its translation: CASSPSWDRGYEQYF.

This clonotype was seen at least ten times. The V and J genes are TRBV6-5 and TRBJ1-6; 7 bases are a match to TRBD1. V shed 8 bases and J 10 bases; nucleotides not matched to a gene: 8. The CDR3 consists of 13 residues. CDR1 is MNHEY, CDR2 SVGAGI, per germline. The CDR3 bases are TGTGCCAGCTGGGAAGGGGGCGGGTCACCCCTCCACTTT. Its translation: CASWEGGGSPLHF.

The chain carries TRBV20-1 and TRBJ1-3; D is possibly TRBD1 (5 bases). V shed 5 bases and J shed 4 bases, with 12 bases lying between them. Germline CDR1 and CDR2: DFQATT and SNEGSKA (reference sequence). The CDR3 runs 13 residues. The CDR3 here is CSARAGPGNTIYF. DNA for the CDR3: TGCAGTGCTCGGGCGGGGCCCGGAAACACCATATATTTT.

CDR3 in amino acids: CASSSGVYNEQFF. The CDR3 DNA follows: TGTGCCAGCAGCTCGGGGGTCTACAATGAGCAGTTCTTC. The gene calls are TRBV7-9 and TRBJ2-1; possibly TRBD2 for D (6 bases). The length of the CDR3 is 13 residues. The V gene's germline CDR1 is SEHNR and CDR2 FQNEAQ (reference sequence). The V gene lost 4 bases and the J gene lost 3 bases, with 7 bases spanning the gap.

This clonotype was seen many times. In DNA, the CDR3 is TGCAGCGTTGGCACAGGGGATGGGGCCAACGTCCTGACTTTC. As protein: CSVGTGDGANVLTF. V gene TRBV29-1 combines with J gene TRBJ2-6; 7 bases are a match to TRBD1. This CDR3 region has 14 residues. V shed 4 bases and J 3 bases; nucleotides not matched to a gene: 3. Germline-derived CDR1 and CDR2 are SQVTM and ANQGSEA. Variable domain in full (rest from reference TRBV29-1 and TRBJ2-6): SAVISQKPSRDICQRGTSLTIQCQVDSQVTMMFWYRQQPGQSLTLIATANQGSEATYESGFVIDKFPISRPNLTFSTLTVSNMSPEDSSIYLCSVGTGDGANVLTFGAGSRLTVL.

This chain uses TRBV6-1 with TRBJ1-1; TRBD1 is a possible D gene (5 bases). Germline CDR1 and CDR2: MNHNS and SASEGT. The CDR3 is 12 amino acids. V was cut by 3 bases and J by 11 bases, with 13 bases left in between. CDR3 sequence reads: CASSDGGLRAFF. DNA of the CDR3: TGTGCCAGCAGTGACGGGGGTTTGCGGGCTTTCTTT.

This clonotype appeared many times. The chain has TRBV7-2 and TRBJ2-2, with 9 bases that match TRBD2. The V gene end was trimmed by 2 bases and the J gene end by 4 bases; junction bases not matched to a gene: 5. This CDR3 is 16 amino acids long. Germline V CDR1 and CDR2: SGHTA, FQGNSA. The chain's CDR3 is CASSLYSSGATGELFF. The CDR3 DNA is TGTGCCAGCAGCTTATATTCTAGCGGGGCCACCGGGGAGCTGTTTTTT.

This clonotype was counted many times. The V and J genes are TRBV27 and TRBJ2-2; TRBD1 matches at 8 bases. Germline assignment: CDR1 MNHEY and CDR2 SMNVEV (reference sequence). The CDR3 length is 15 residues. V lost 4 bases, J lost 5 bases, and 6 bases stayed unmatched. CDR3 residues: CASSSRQGRTGELFF. In DNA, the CDR3 is TGTGCCAGCAGTTCCCGACAGGGGAGGACCGGGGAGCTGTTTTTT.

This clonotype was seen many times. The chain combines TRBV12-3 or TRBV12-4 with TRBJ2-7; the D is unclear. V was cut by 6 bases and J by 1 base, with 7 bases left in between. This CDR3 is built from 12 residues. The CDR3 nucleotides read TGTGCCAGCAGCCCGGTTTCCTACGAGCAGTACTTC. It codes for CASSPVSYEQYF.

The chain is built from TRBV6-5 and TRBJ1-4, with D possibly TRBD1 on 6 matching bases. Per the germline V gene, CDR1 is MNHEY and CDR2 is SVGAGI. This CDR3 contains 14 residues. The germline V and J ends were trimmed by 2 bases and 4 bases, with 8 bases remaining between them. The DNA of the CDR3 is TGTGCCAGCAGTTACCAGGGGTTTAATGAAAAACTGTTTTTT. Translating gives CASSYQGFNEKLFF.

The gene calls are TRBV13 and TRBJ2-3; D gene unclear. This CDR3 region has 16 residues. Germline CDR1 and CDR2: PRHDT and FYEKMQ (reference sequence). V shed 2 bases and J shed 3 bases, with 15 bases lying between them. Here the CDR3 DNA reads TGTGCCAGCAGCTTACGCCCTGGTGACTCAACAGATACGCAGTATTTT. Its protein is CASSLRPGDSTDTQYF.

This clonotype was observed many times. The chain has TRBV16 and TRBJ1-1; 9 bases agree with TRBD1. J lost 4 bases, V lost 4 bases, and 7 bases had no gene match. Germline CDR1 is KGHSY and CDR2 is FQNENV. There are 15 residues in the CDR3. CDR3 protein: CASSPRDRAGTEAFF. The CDR3, as DNA: TGTGCCAGCAGCCCTCGGGACAGGGCAGGCACTGAAGCTTTCTTT.

In its sample, this clonotype was seen many times. Germline is not matched at one junction end, which may reflect a read error. This chain joins TRBV15 and TRBJ1-1; weak D call: TRBD1 (6 bases). The CDR3 extends over 15 amino acids. CDR1 is LNHNV and CDR2 is YYDKDF in the germline V gene (reference sequence). The CDR3 DNA is TGTGCCACCAGCACCCGGACAGTGACGAACGCTGAAGCTTTCTTT. As protein: CATSTRTVTNAEAFF.

The chain links TRBV10-3 to TRBJ2-1, with TRBD2 identical over 8 bases. The junction had 4 bases not matched to a gene; V was cut back by 4 bases and J by 2 bases. The CDR3 runs 15 residues. Germline V gene lookup returns CDR1 ENHRY and CDR2 SYGVKD. The CDR3 DNA reads as TGTGCCATCAGTGTGGGACTAGGGCCCTACAATGAGCAGTTCTTC. Amino acid sequence: CAISVGLGPYNEQFF.

The sample holds many counts of this clonotype. The J gene is TRBJ2-6, the V gene TRBV3-1, with a tentative D call TRBD2 (6 bases). Trimming cost V 1 base and J 0 bases, with 13 bases left between them. The germline gives CDR1 LGHDT, CDR2 YNNKEL (reference sequence). The CDR3 length is 18 residues. The CDR3 reads CASSQVTGVSSGANVLTF. The CDR3 region has the DNA TGTGCCAGCAGCCAAGTTACGGGAGTCAGCTCTGGGGCCAACGTCCTGACTTTC.

There are many counts of this clonotype. The chain is built from TRBV7-2 and TRBJ2-1; D is possibly TRBD2 (5 bases). V was cut by 6 bases and J by 8 bases, with 14 bases left in between. Germline CDR1 reads SGHTA; CDR2 reads FQGNSA. The length of the CDR3 is 13 residues. CDR3: CASRLLVYDEQFF. CDR3 nucleotides: TGTGCCAGCAGGTTACTAGTGTATGATGAGCAGTTCTTC.

This clonotype was counted many times. The chain recombines TRBV12-5 with TRBJ1-3; no firm D call. This CDR3 region has 14 residues. Between the trimmed V and J ends, which lost 2 bases and 3 bases, there was a span of 8 bases. Germline-derived CDR1 and CDR2 are LGHNT and FRNRAP. This CDR3 reads CASGLLGVGNTIYF. The CDR3 coding sequence is TGTGCTAGTGGTTTGTTGGGAGTTGGAAACACCATATATTTT. The entire variable domain, with the rest obtained from reference TRBV12-5 and TRBJ1-3, is as follows: DARVTQTPRHKVTEMGQEVTMRCQPILGHNTVFWYRQTMMQGLELLAYFRNRAPLDDSGMPKDRFSAEMPDATLATLKIQPSEPRDSAVYFCASGLLGVGNTIYFGEGSWLTVV.

This clonotype was seen ten or more times. J is TRBJ2-2 and V is TRBV6-6; TRBD2 aligns across 14 bases. The CDR3 extends over 18 amino acids. Germline-derived CDR1 and CDR2 are MNHNY and SVGAGI (reference sequence). Trimming took 4 bases from V and 1 from J; bases not matched to a gene: 5. In DNA, the CDR3 is TGTGCCAGCAGTTGGACTAGCGGGGGGCCCCGGAACACCGGGGAGCTGTTTTTT. It translates to CASSWTSGGPRNTGELFF.

This clonotype was counted only a few times. V is TRBV6-6 and J is TRBJ2-5; 7 bases map to TRBD1. The CDR3 has 12 amino acids. V lost 8 bases to trimming and J lost 5 bases; unmatched junction nucleotides: 5. The germline V gene encodes CDR1 MNHNY and CDR2 SVGAGI (reference sequence). CDR3 nucleotides: TGTGCCAGCCGGGACAGAATGGAGACCCAGTACTTC. It codes for CASRDRMETQYF.

On this clonotype: The germline gene is not matched at one end of the junction; a read error may be the cause. J is TRBJ2-2 and V is TRBV7-6, with 10 bases matching TRBD2. There are 16 residues in the CDR3. Looked up from germline, CDR1 is SGHVS and CDR2 is FNYEAQ. The CDR3 region is CASSVAGTSVTGELFF. DNA for the CDR3: TGTGCCAGCAGCGTAGCCGGGACTAGCGTGACCGGGGAGCTGTTTTTT.

This clonotype was found many times. This chain connects TRBV4-3 to TRBJ2-5; 9 bases line up with TRBD1. V lost 3 bases and J lost 2; bases outside the gene matches: 1. Germline CDR1 is LGHNA and CDR2 is YSLEER. CDR3 length equals 14 residues. CDR3 coding DNA: TGCGCCAGCAGCCACGGACAGGGGCAAGAGACCCAGTACTTC. This translates into CASSHGQGQETQYF.

In its sample, this clonotype was seen many times. CDR3 bases: TGTGCCAGCAGCTTAGGGCGGAATCGGGGAATTAATGAAAAACTGTTTTTT. Amino acids: CASSLGRNRGINEKLFF. V and J are TRBV11-2 and TRBJ1-4; D unresolved. Germline values: CDR1 SGHAT, CDR2 FQNNGV. V was cut by 1 base and J by 4 bases, with 16 bases left in between. This CDR3 is 17 amino acids long.

This clonotype was recorded many times. V usage is TRBV4-1 and J usage is TRBJ2-1, with TRBD2 matching over 8 bases. The J segment lost 0 bases and the V segment lost 0 bases, leaving 4 bases of the junction unmatched. There are 17 residues in the CDR3. The germline CDR1 and CDR2 sequences are MGHRA and YSYEKL. This chain's CDR3 is CASSQDPGTSSYNEQFF. The CDR3 DNA sequence: TGCGCCAGCAGCCAAGATCCAGGGACTAGCTCCTACAATGAGCAGTTCTTC.

This clonotype has at least ten counts. The chain carries TRBV28 and TRBJ2-2; 8 nucleotides agree with TRBD1. CDR3 length equals 17 residues. V lost 2 bases, J lost 0 bases, and 5 bases stayed unmatched. Germline CDR1 and CDR2: MDHEN and SYDVKM. As DNA, the CDR3 is TGTGCCAGCAGTTTACCCAGGACAGGGCCGAACACCGGGGAGCTGTTTTTT. Translation: CASSLPRTGPNTGELFF.